This is a list of T cell receptor beta chains from one sample in a study of T cells in Graves' hyperthyroidism and ophthalmopathy. One entry per CDR3 protein results from TCRdb running MiXCR on the multiplex PCR reads. The sample shows 700,000 or so distinct CDR3 sequences, about 17% of them seen only once. The sequenced material came from blood. Every receptor here comes from a man younger than 35 with Graves' hyperthyroidism. Each CDR3 is given with its conserved first and last residue. The order of the fields is J gene, V gene, D gene, clone size, CDR3 DNA, CDR3 protein. A D gene is named only where the DNA matches it firmly. A row's size may be missing; if present it is once, few, many or a size class.

j_call: TRBJ2-1; v_call: TRBV19; d_call: NA; clone_size: few; cdr3_nt: TGTGCCAGTAGGAAAGGCGATAGCTCCTACAATGAGCAGTTCTTC; cdr3_aa: CASRKGDSSYNEQFF
j_call: TRBJ2-3; v_call: TRBV27; d_call: NA; clone_size: many; cdr3_nt: TGTGCCAGCAAGTCAGGGGATGAGACGCCATCCACAGATACGCAGTATTTT; cdr3_aa: CASKSGDETPSTDTQYF
j_call: TRBJ2-7; v_call: TRBV4-1; d_call: NA; clone_size: few; cdr3_nt: TGCGCCAGCAGCCAAGGGTTCGGGAGAGGCGCCTACGAGCAGTACTTC; cdr3_aa: CASSQGFGRGAYEQYF
j_call: TRBJ2-1; v_call: TRBV7-2; d_call: TRBD2; clone_size: many; cdr3_nt: TGTGCCAGCAGCCCGCGGACTAGCGGGCCTTACAATGAGCAGTTCTTC; cdr3_aa: CASSPRTSGPYNEQFF
j_call: TRBJ2-1; v_call: TRBV24-1; d_call: NA; clone_size: many; cdr3_nt: TGTGCCACCAGTGATTTGGGAGGACTGGGGTCCTACAATGAGCAGTTCTTC; cdr3_aa: CATSDLGGLGSYNEQFF
j_call: TRBJ2-3; v_call: TRBV19; d_call: TRBD1; clone_size: few; cdr3_nt: TGTGCCAGTACAAAGGACAGGGGTGTCCCAGATACGCAGTATTTT; cdr3_aa: CASTKDRGVPDTQYF
j_call: TRBJ2-2; v_call: TRBV18; d_call: NA; clone_size: many; cdr3_nt: TGTGCCAGCTCATCACTAGCCCGCACCGGGGAGCTGTTTTTT; cdr3_aa: CASSSLARTGELFF
j_call: TRBJ2-7; v_call: TRBV6-5; d_call: TRBD2; clone_size: NA; cdr3_nt: TGTGCCAGCAGTTACACGGCGGGAGGGCCTGTCGAGCAGTACTTC; cdr3_aa: CASSYTAGGPVEQYF
j_call: TRBJ2-1; v_call: TRBV6-2/TRBV6-3; d_call: TRBD2; clone_size: many; cdr3_nt: TGTGCCAGCAACAGACCGACTAGCCGCGATGAGCAGTTCTTC; cdr3_aa: CASNRPTSRDEQFF
j_call: TRBJ2-2; v_call: TRBV6-1; d_call: TRBD1; clone_size: few; cdr3_nt: TGTGCCAGCAATAGGGGGCGATACACCGGGGAGCTGTTTTTT; cdr3_aa: CASNRGRYTGELFF
j_call: TRBJ1-3; v_call: TRBV12-5; d_call: NA; clone_size: few; cdr3_nt: TGTGCTAGTGGTTCGCCGGGGGGCCTCTCTGGAAACACCATATATTTT; cdr3_aa: CASGSPGGLSGNTIYF
j_call: TRBJ2-3; v_call: TRBV7-2; d_call: NA; clone_size: many; cdr3_nt: TGTGCCAGCAGCTCGCGAATGGGAGGCGCGCAGTATTTT; cdr3_aa: CASSSRMGGAQYF
j_call: TRBJ2-1; v_call: TRBV7-8; d_call: TRBD2; clone_size: many; cdr3_nt: TGTGCCAGCAGCTTAGGGGGGGGAGCCCACAATGAGCAGTTCTTC; cdr3_aa: CASSLGGGAHNEQFF
j_call: TRBJ1-5; v_call: TRBV20-1; d_call: TRBD1; clone_size: few; cdr3_nt: TGCAGTGCTAAGGGGGCAGGTTATCAGCCCCAGCATTTT; cdr3_aa: CSAKGAGYQPQHF
j_call: TRBJ2-7; v_call: TRBV2; d_call: TRBD1; clone_size: NA; cdr3_nt: TGTGCCAGCAGATCTTCCGGGACAGGGGGCGCCTACGAGCAGTACTTC; cdr3_aa: CASRSSGTGGAYEQYF
j_call: TRBJ2-3; v_call: TRBV7-9; d_call: TRBD2; clone_size: many; cdr3_nt: TGTGCCAGCAGCTTCCTCATAGCGGGAGATGTAGATACGCAGTATTTT; cdr3_aa: CASSFLIAGDVDTQYF
j_call: TRBJ1-3; v_call: TRBV4-3; d_call: NA; clone_size: NA; cdr3_nt: TGCGCCAGCAGCCAAGAAGAGGACGGCTCTGGAAACACCATATATTTT; cdr3_aa: CASSQEEDGSGNTIYF
j_call: TRBJ2-7; v_call: TRBV2; d_call: NA; clone_size: many; cdr3_nt: TGTGCCAGCCACCGGTCAGGCGAACTAGACGAGCAGTACTTC; cdr3_aa: CASHRSGELDEQYF
j_call: TRBJ2-3; v_call: TRBV30; d_call: NA; clone_size: few; cdr3_nt: TGTGCCTGGAGTGGTCAGGAGGGCACAGATACGCAGTATTTT; cdr3_aa: CAWSGQEGTDTQYF
j_call: TRBJ2-7; v_call: TRBV27; d_call: NA; clone_size: NA; cdr3_nt: TGTGCCAGCAGTCCCTACTCGGGTCGGCAGTACTTC; cdr3_aa: CASSPYSGRQYF
j_call: TRBJ2-1; v_call: TRBV6-1; d_call: TRBD2; clone_size: few; cdr3_nt: TGTGCCAGCAGACGGACTAGCGGGATAGAGCAGTTCTTC; cdr3_aa: CASRRTSGIEQFF
j_call: TRBJ1-6; v_call: TRBV14; d_call: TRBD1; clone_size: NA; cdr3_nt: TGTGCCAGCAGCAGAGGGACAGCCAATTCACCCCTCCACTTT; cdr3_aa: CASSRGTANSPLHF
j_call: TRBJ1-1; v_call: TRBV4-1; d_call: NA; clone_size: NA; cdr3_nt: TGCGCCAGCAGCCAAGAAAGTTGGTCGGCTGGTGGAGGTGAAGCTTTCTTT; cdr3_aa: CASSQESWSAGGGEAFF
j_call: TRBJ2-1; v_call: TRBV5-1; d_call: NA; clone_size: many; cdr3_nt: TGCGCCAGCTCTGCATCAGTTAGGAGCTCCTACAATGAGCAGTTCTTC; cdr3_aa: CASSASVRSSYNEQFF
j_call: TRBJ2-1; v_call: TRBV6-1; d_call: NA; clone_size: few; cdr3_nt: TGTGCCAGCACCCGGCCGGGACTCGACCAAAATGAGCAGTTCTTC; cdr3_aa: CASTRPGLDQNEQFF
j_call: TRBJ2-3; v_call: TRBV27; d_call: TRBD2; clone_size: many; cdr3_nt: TGTGCCAGCAGTCCACTTAGCGGGAGGGGTGCAGATACGCAGTATTTT; cdr3_aa: CASSPLSGRGADTQYF
j_call: TRBJ2-7; v_call: TRBV7-9; d_call: NA; clone_size: many; cdr3_nt: TGTGCCAGCAGCCCTCTTAGACAGGGAGGCTACGAGCAGTACTTC; cdr3_aa: CASSPLRQGGYEQYF
j_call: TRBJ2-1; v_call: TRBV27; d_call: NA; clone_size: few; cdr3_nt: TGTGCCAGCAGTTTTGCAGCGGACTCCTACAATGGGCAGTTCTTC; cdr3_aa: CASSFAADSYNGQFF
j_call: TRBJ2-7; v_call: TRBV28; d_call: NA; clone_size: NA; cdr3_nt: TGTGCCAGCAGTTTACGACTAGTCCGGGACTCCTACGAGCAGTACTTC; cdr3_aa: CASSLRLVRDSYEQYF
j_call: TRBJ1-1; v_call: TRBV19; d_call: TRBD1; clone_size: NA; cdr3_nt: TGTGCCAGTAGTACCAAAGAGAGGGGGCGTACTGAAGCTTTCTTT; cdr3_aa: CASSTKERGRTEAFF
j_call: TRBJ2-3; v_call: TRBV20-1; d_call: NA; clone_size: NA; cdr3_nt: TGCAGTGCCAGGATCCACGGCGAAGCTAGCACAGATACGCAGTATTTT; cdr3_aa: CSARIHGEASTDTQYF
j_call: TRBJ2-1; v_call: TRBV10-3; d_call: TRBD2; clone_size: many; cdr3_nt: TGTGCCATCAGAGAGCGGGGCTCCTACAATGAGCAGTTCTTC; cdr3_aa: CAIRERGSYNEQFF
j_call: TRBJ1-1; v_call: TRBV5-8; d_call: NA; clone_size: few; cdr3_nt: TGTGCCAGCATCCACCGGGAAGCTTTCTTT; cdr3_aa: CASIHREAFF
j_call: TRBJ2-2; v_call: TRBV27; d_call: TRBD2; clone_size: few; cdr3_nt: TGTGCCAGCAGTTTATGGGGGGGAAACGGGGAGCTGTTTTTT; cdr3_aa: CASSLWGGNGELFF
j_call: TRBJ2-5; v_call: TRBV10-3; d_call: NA; clone_size: NA; cdr3_nt: TGTGCCATCAGTGAGGGAGTCGGGGAGACCCAGTACTTC; cdr3_aa: CAISEGVGETQYF
j_call: TRBJ1-2; v_call: TRBV28; d_call: TRBD1; clone_size: many; cdr3_nt: TGTGCCAGCAGTTTATCGGGACAGGGCGGCTATGGCTACACCTTC; cdr3_aa: CASSLSGQGGYGYTF
j_call: TRBJ1-2; v_call: TRBV2; d_call: NA; clone_size: many; cdr3_nt: TGTGCCAGCAGTGCACTTGGGACGGCGGACTATGGCTACACCTTC; cdr3_aa: CASSALGTADYGYTF
j_call: TRBJ1-1; v_call: TRBV5-1; d_call: NA; clone_size: NA; cdr3_nt: TGCGCCAGCAGCTTGAGCAGGGAGACTGAAGCTTTCTTT; cdr3_aa: CASSLSRETEAFF
j_call: TRBJ2-1; v_call: TRBV11-2; d_call: NA; clone_size: many; cdr3_nt: TGTGCCAGCGGACACCGGGACGCGGGGTACAATGAGCAGTTCTTC; cdr3_aa: CASGHRDAGYNEQFF
j_call: TRBJ2-4; v_call: TRBV11-2; d_call: TRBD1; clone_size: NA; cdr3_nt: TGTGCCAGCAGCTCCCCCCGCGCGGACAGGGGGCAGGGCATTCAGTACTTC; cdr3_aa: CASSSPRADRGQGIQYF
j_call: TRBJ1-4; v_call: TRBV18; d_call: NA; clone_size: many; cdr3_nt: TGTGCCAGCTCACCAGTGGTTCCGCCTAATGAAAAACTGTTTTTT; cdr3_aa: CASSPVVPPNEKLFF
j_call: TRBJ2-7; v_call: TRBV24-1; d_call: NA; clone_size: NA; cdr3_nt: TGTGCCACCAGTGATGACTCGTCCTACGAGCAGTACTTC; cdr3_aa: CATSDDSSYEQYF
j_call: TRBJ1-1; v_call: TRBV28; d_call: NA; clone_size: NA; cdr3_nt: TGTGCCAGCAGTTTATTCCGTGCGGGTGAAGCTTTCTTT; cdr3_aa: CASSLFRAGEAFF
j_call: TRBJ2-7; v_call: TRBV16; d_call: NA; clone_size: NA; cdr3_nt: TGTGCCAGCAGCCAATCTCGACGGGGAAACTGGGAGCAGTACTTC; cdr3_aa: CASSQSRRGNWEQYF
j_call: TRBJ2-3; v_call: TRBV7-2; d_call: TRBD1; clone_size: NA; cdr3_nt: TGTGCCAGCAACTGGGGGGGGGACAGGGGAGGAGATACGCAGTATTTT; cdr3_aa: CASNWGGDRGGDTQYF
j_call: TRBJ2-7; v_call: TRBV12-3/TRBV12-4; d_call: TRBD1; clone_size: NA; cdr3_nt: TGTGCCAGCACCTCCGCCTGGACAGGGAAAGAGCAGTACTTC; cdr3_aa: CASTSAWTGKEQYF